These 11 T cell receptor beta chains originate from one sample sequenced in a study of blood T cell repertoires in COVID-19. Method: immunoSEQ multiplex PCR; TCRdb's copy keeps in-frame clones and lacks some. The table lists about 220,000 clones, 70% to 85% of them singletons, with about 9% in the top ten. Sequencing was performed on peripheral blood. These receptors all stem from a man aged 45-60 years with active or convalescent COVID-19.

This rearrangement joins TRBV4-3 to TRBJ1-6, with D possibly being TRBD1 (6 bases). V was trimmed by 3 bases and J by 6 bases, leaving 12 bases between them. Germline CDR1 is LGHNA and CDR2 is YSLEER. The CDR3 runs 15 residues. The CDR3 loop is CASSHRYRVNSPLHF. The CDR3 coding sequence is TGCGCCAGCAGCCACCGTTACAGGGTTAATTCACCCCTCCACTTT.

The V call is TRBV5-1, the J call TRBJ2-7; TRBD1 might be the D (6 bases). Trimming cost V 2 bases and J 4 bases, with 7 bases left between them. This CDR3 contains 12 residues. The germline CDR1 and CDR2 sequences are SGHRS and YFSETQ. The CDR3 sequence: CASSFDRYEQYF. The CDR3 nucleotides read TGCGCCAGCAGCTTTGACAGGTACGAGCAGTACTTC.

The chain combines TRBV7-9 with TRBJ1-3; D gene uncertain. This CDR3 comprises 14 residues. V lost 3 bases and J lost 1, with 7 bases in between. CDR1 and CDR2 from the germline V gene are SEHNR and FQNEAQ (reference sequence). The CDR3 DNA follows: TGTGCCAGCAGCTTTGGAGGTTCTGGAAACACCATATATTTT. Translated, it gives CASSFGGSGNTIYF.

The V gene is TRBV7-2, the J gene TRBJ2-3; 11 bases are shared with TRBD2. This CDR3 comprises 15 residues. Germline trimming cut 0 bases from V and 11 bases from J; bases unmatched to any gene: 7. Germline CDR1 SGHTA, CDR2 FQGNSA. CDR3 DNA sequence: TGTGCCAGCAGCTTAGCGGCTAGCGGGGGGCGGGTGCAGTATTTT. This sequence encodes CASSLAASGGRVQYF.

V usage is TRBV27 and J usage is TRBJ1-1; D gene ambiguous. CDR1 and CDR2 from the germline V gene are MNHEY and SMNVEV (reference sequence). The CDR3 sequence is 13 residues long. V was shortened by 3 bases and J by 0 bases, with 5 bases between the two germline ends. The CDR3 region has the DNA TGTGCCAGCAGTTTCTCGGTGAACACTGAAGCTTTCTTT. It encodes CASSFSVNTEAFF.

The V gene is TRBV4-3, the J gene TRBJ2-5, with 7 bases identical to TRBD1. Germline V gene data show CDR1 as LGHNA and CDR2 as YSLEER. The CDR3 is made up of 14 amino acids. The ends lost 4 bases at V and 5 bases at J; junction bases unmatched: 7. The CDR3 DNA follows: TGCGCCAGCAGCCGGATAGGGGGCATGGAGACCCAGTACTTC. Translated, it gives CASSRIGGMETQYF.

This CDR3 is CASSLTSWGTGFTGELFF. CDR3 in DNA: TGTGCCAGCAGCTTAACTTCATGGGGGACAGGATTCACCGGGGAGCTGTTTTTT. The chain recombines TRBV11-3 with TRBJ2-2; 8 bases match TRBD1. V lost 2 bases, J lost 4 bases, and 12 bases stayed unmatched. This CDR3 contains 18 residues. Germline CDR1 and CDR2: SGHNT and YENEEA. The variable domain in full, with the rest retrieved from reference TRBV11-3 and TRBJ2-2, is EAGVVQSPRYKIIEKKQPVAFWCNPISGHNTLYWYLQNLGQGPELLIRYENEEAVDDSQLPKDRFSAERLKGVDSTLKIQPAELGDSAVYLCASSLTSWGTGFTGELFFGEGSRLTVL.

CDR3 loop: CSASGGSSGNTIYF. The CDR3, as DNA: TGCAGTGCTAGTGGTGGCAGCTCTGGAAACACCATATATTTT. The V call is TRBV20-1, the J call TRBJ1-3; D not resolved. The germline V gene has CDR1 DFQATT and CDR2 SNEGSKA (reference sequence). Trimming pared 3 bases from V and 0 bases from J, leaving 9 bases between. The CDR3 covers 14 residues.

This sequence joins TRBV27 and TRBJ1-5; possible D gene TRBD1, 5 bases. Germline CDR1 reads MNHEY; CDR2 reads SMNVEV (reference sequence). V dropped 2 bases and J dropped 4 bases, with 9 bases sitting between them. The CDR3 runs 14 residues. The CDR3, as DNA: TGTGCCAGCAGTTTAGGAGGGGAGAATCAGCCCCAGCATTTT. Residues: CASSLGGENQPQHF.

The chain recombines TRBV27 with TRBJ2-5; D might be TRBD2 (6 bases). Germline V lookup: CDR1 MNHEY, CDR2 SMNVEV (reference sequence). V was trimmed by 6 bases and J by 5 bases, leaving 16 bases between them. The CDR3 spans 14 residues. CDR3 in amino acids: CASRVKAGGETQYF. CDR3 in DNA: TGTGCCAGCAGGGTAAAAGCGGGTGGTGAGACCCAGTACTTC.

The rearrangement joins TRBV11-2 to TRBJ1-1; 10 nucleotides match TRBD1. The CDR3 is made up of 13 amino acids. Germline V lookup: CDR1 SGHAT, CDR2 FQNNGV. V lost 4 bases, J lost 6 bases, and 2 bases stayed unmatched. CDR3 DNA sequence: TGTGCCAGCAGCTACGGACAGGGGGCTGAAGCTTTCTTT. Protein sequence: CASSYGQGAEAFF.